A selection of T cell receptor beta chains follows, all from one sample in a study of blood T cell repertoires in COVID-19. Sequenced by immunoSEQ multiplex PCR; TCRdb stores in-frame clones only, minus some. This sample has approximately 350,000 clones; about nine tenths occur once, and the top ten carry approximately 7.4%. The sample comprised peripheral blood. All receptors derive from a woman aged 70-85 years with COVID-19, enrolled during active disease. The CDR3 runs from the conserved cysteine through the conserved F or W. Fields, in order: J gene, V gene, D gene, clone size, CDR3 protein, CDR3 DNA. The D gene is left open where the match is weak. Expanded clones get a size class; other rows say once, few or many, or leave the size out.

j_call: TRBJ2-1; v_call: TRBV11-2; d_call: TRBD1; clone_size: .; cdr3_aa: CASSNPRGTGRPNEQFF; cdr3_nt: TGTGCCAGCAGCAATCCCCGAGGGACAGGGAGGCCCAATGAGCAGTTCTTC
j_call: TRBJ2-1; v_call: TRBV30; d_call: .; clone_size: .; cdr3_aa: CAWSVLQEEQFF; cdr3_nt: TGTGCCTGGAGTGTACTACAAGAAGAGCAGTTCTTC
j_call: TRBJ2-5; v_call: TRBV18; d_call: TRBD2; clone_size: .; cdr3_aa: CASSPLAGGRIQETQYF; cdr3_nt: TGTGCCAGCTCACCCCTAGCGGGGGGACGAATACAAGAGACCCAGTACTTC
j_call: TRBJ2-2; v_call: TRBV5-1; d_call: TRBD2; clone_size: few; cdr3_aa: CASSYGTSGGPNTGELFF; cdr3_nt: TGCGCCAGCAGCTACGGGACTAGCGGGGGCCCGAACACCGGGGAGCTGTTTTTT
j_call: TRBJ1-6; v_call: TRBV5-1; d_call: TRBD1; clone_size: .; cdr3_aa: CASSPPGQGNSPLHF; cdr3_nt: TGCGCCAGCAGTCCTCCGGGACAGGGGAATTCACCCCTCCACTTT
j_call: TRBJ2-2; v_call: TRBV6-5; d_call: .; clone_size: few; cdr3_aa: CASSSLQVRGTGELFF; cdr3_nt: TGTGCCAGCAGTTCTCTTCAGGTTCGGGGTACCGGGGAGCTGTTTTTT
j_call: TRBJ1-2; v_call: TRBV3-1/TRBV3-2; d_call: TRBD1; clone_size: .; cdr3_aa: CASSQATGGAYYGYTF; cdr3_nt: TGTGCCAGCAGCCAAGCCACAGGGGGCGCCTACTATGGCTACACCTTC
j_call: TRBJ1-3; v_call: TRBV5-1; d_call: TRBD1; clone_size: .; cdr3_aa: CASRGTGGDSGNTIYF; cdr3_nt: TGCGCCAGCAGGGGGACAGGGGGCGACTCTGGAAACACCATATATTTT
j_call: TRBJ1-1; v_call: TRBV2; d_call: .; clone_size: .; cdr3_aa: CASSDLGEGTEAFF; cdr3_nt: TGTGCCAGCAGTGATTTAGGCGAGGGAACTGAAGCTTTCTTT
j_call: TRBJ1-2; v_call: TRBV5-4; d_call: .; clone_size: .; cdr3_aa: CASSLELSNYGYTF; cdr3_nt: TGTGCCAGCAGCTTGGAGCTGTCTAACTATGGCTACACCTTC
j_call: TRBJ2-1; v_call: TRBV20-1; d_call: TRBD2; clone_size: .; cdr3_aa: CSASRTSGGGEQFF; cdr3_nt: TGCAGTGCTAGTAGGACTAGCGGGGGAGGTGAGCAGTTCTTC
j_call: TRBJ2-1; v_call: TRBV13; d_call: .; clone_size: .; cdr3_aa: CASSSSGSNEQFF; cdr3_nt: TGTGCCAGCAGCTCCTCGGGGAGCAATGAGCAGTTCTTC
j_call: TRBJ1-3; v_call: TRBV2; d_call: .; clone_size: few; cdr3_aa: CASSEGPSGNTIYF; cdr3_nt: TGTGCCAGCAGTGAAGGGCCCTCTGGAAACACCATATATTTT
j_call: TRBJ2-5; v_call: TRBV3-1/TRBV3-2; d_call: TRBD2; clone_size: once; cdr3_aa: CASSQDRVAGGSYQETQYF; cdr3_nt: TGTGCCAGCAGCCAAGATAGGGTAGCGGGGGGCTCGTACCAAGAGACCCAGTACTTC
j_call: TRBJ1-1; v_call: TRBV2; d_call: TRBD1; clone_size: .; cdr3_aa: CASKGQGSYTEAFF; cdr3_nt: TGTGCCAGCAAGGGACAGGGAAGCTACACTGAAGCTTTCTTT
j_call: TRBJ2-3; v_call: TRBV5-1; d_call: .; clone_size: .; cdr3_aa: CASSLALADTQYF; cdr3_nt: TGCGCCAGCAGCTTGGCCCTAGCAGATACGCAGTATTTT
j_call: TRBJ1-2; v_call: TRBV18; d_call: TRBD1; clone_size: once; cdr3_aa: CASSQIPDRGGYTF; cdr3_nt: TGTGCCAGCTCACAAATTCCGGACAGGGGAGGCTACACCTTC
j_call: TRBJ2-7; v_call: TRBV6-5; d_call: TRBD2; clone_size: few; cdr3_aa: CASRRRLAGPFEQYF; cdr3_nt: TGTGCCAGCAGGAGGAGACTAGCGGGTCCTTTCGAGCAGTACTTC
j_call: TRBJ2-7; v_call: TRBV12-3/TRBV12-4; d_call: TRBD1; clone_size: .; cdr3_aa: CASSSGQGNEQYF; cdr3_nt: TGTGCCAGCAGTTCGGGACAGGGCAACGAGCAGTACTTC
j_call: TRBJ1-1; v_call: TRBV28; d_call: .; clone_size: once; cdr3_aa: CASSLVGENTEAFF; cdr3_nt: TGTGCCAGCAGTTTAGTAGGGGAGAACACTGAAGCTTTCTTT
j_call: TRBJ2-1; v_call: TRBV30; d_call: TRBD2; clone_size: once; cdr3_aa: CAWSSSERGGLWEQFF; cdr3_nt: TGTGCCTGGAGCTCTAGTGAGCGGGGGGGCCTATGGGAGCAGTTCTTC
j_call: TRBJ1-2; v_call: TRBV4-2; d_call: .; clone_size: once; cdr3_aa: CASSQAVPGDNYGYTF; cdr3_nt: TGTGCCAGCAGCCAAGCGGTCCCAGGGGATAACTATGGCTACACCTTC
j_call: TRBJ1-1; v_call: TRBV5-1; d_call: TRBD1; clone_size: few; cdr3_aa: CASSRQGGSDTEAFF; cdr3_nt: TGCGCCAGCAGCAGACAGGGTGGGTCGGACACTGAAGCTTTCTTT
j_call: TRBJ1-5; v_call: TRBV6-2/TRBV6-3; d_call: .; clone_size: .; cdr3_aa: CASSSDSFVGLPQHF; cdr3_nt: TGTGCCAGCAGTTCGGACAGTTTTGTAGGGTTGCCCCAGCATTTT
j_call: TRBJ1-5; v_call: TRBV7-2; d_call: .; clone_size: .; cdr3_aa: CASSSGRRSSNQPQHF; cdr3_nt: TGTGCCAGCAGCTCAGGACGGAGGTCGAGCAATCAGCCCCAGCATTTT
j_call: TRBJ1-3; v_call: TRBV5-1; d_call: .; clone_size: .; cdr3_aa: CASSQNSGGGNTIYF; cdr3_nt: TGCGCCAGCAGCCAAAACTCTGGCGGTGGAAACACCATATATTTT
j_call: TRBJ2-1; v_call: TRBV25-1; d_call: .; clone_size: .; cdr3_aa: CASSDPWTNEQFF; cdr3_nt: TGTGCCAGCAGTGACCCATGGACAAATGAGCAGTTCTTC
j_call: TRBJ2-7; v_call: TRBV19; d_call: TRBD1; clone_size: .; cdr3_aa: CASSILSGQANYEQYF; cdr3_nt: TGTGCCAGTAGTATTCTAAGCGGACAGGCTAACTACGAGCAGTACTTC
j_call: TRBJ2-7; v_call: TRBV5-1; d_call: TRBD2; clone_size: .; cdr3_aa: CASSLVTTSGDYEQYF; cdr3_nt: TGCGCCAGCAGCTTGGTAACGACTAGCGGAGACTACGAGCAGTACTTC
j_call: TRBJ2-3; v_call: TRBV24-1; d_call: .; clone_size: .; cdr3_aa: CATSDMDSISTDTQYF; cdr3_nt: TGTGCCACCAGCGACATGGACAGCATTAGCACAGATACGCAGTATTTT
j_call: TRBJ1-1; v_call: TRBV24-1; d_call: TRBD1; clone_size: .; cdr3_aa: CATSDNRGWNTEAFF; cdr3_nt: TGTGCCACCAGTGATAACAGGGGTTGGAACACTGAAGCTTTCTTT
j_call: TRBJ2-3; v_call: TRBV11-2; d_call: .; clone_size: .; cdr3_aa: CASSLDRSGLGGTQYF; cdr3_nt: TGTGCCAGCAGCTTAGATCGGTCGGGACTTGGGGGTACGCAGTATTTT
j_call: TRBJ2-7; v_call: TRBV30; d_call: TRBD2; clone_size: .; cdr3_aa: CAWSAASGNYEQYF; cdr3_nt: TGTGCCTGGAGTGCGGCTAGCGGAAACTACGAGCAGTACTTC
j_call: TRBJ1-1; v_call: TRBV4-1; d_call: .; clone_size: .; cdr3_aa: CASSQDSGGQRTEAFF; cdr3_nt: TGCGCCAGCAGCCAAGATAGTGGTGGGCAACGGACTGAAGCTTTCTTT
j_call: TRBJ2-3; v_call: TRBV19; d_call: .; clone_size: .; cdr3_aa: CASSDFTDTQYF; cdr3_nt: TGTGCCAGTAGTGACTTCACAGATACGCAGTATTTT
j_call: TRBJ2-1; v_call: TRBV9; d_call: .; clone_size: .; cdr3_aa: CASSVVGMAGVNEQFF; cdr3_nt: TGTGCCAGCAGCGTAGTGGGGATGGCAGGGGTCAATGAGCAGTTCTTC
j_call: TRBJ2-7; v_call: TRBV7-3; d_call: TRBD1; clone_size: .; cdr3_aa: CASSSGGPGDEQYF; cdr3_nt: TGTGCCAGCAGCTCAGGGGGACCGGGCGACGAGCAGTACTTC
j_call: TRBJ2-7; v_call: TRBV4-1; d_call: TRBD2; clone_size: .; cdr3_aa: CASSHGLAEPYEQYF; cdr3_nt: TGCGCCAGCAGTCATGGACTAGCGGAACCCTACGAGCAGTACTTC
j_call: TRBJ2-7; v_call: TRBV3-1/TRBV3-2; d_call: .; clone_size: .; cdr3_aa: CASSPGGVYEQYF; cdr3_nt: TGTGCCAGCAGCCCCGGAGGGGTCTACGAGCAGTACTTC
j_call: TRBJ1-3; v_call: TRBV30; d_call: .; clone_size: .; cdr3_aa: CAWSVGGASGNTIYF; cdr3_nt: TGTGCCTGGAGTGTGGGGGGGGCTTCTGGAAACACCATATATTTT
j_call: TRBJ1-2; v_call: TRBV9; d_call: TRBD1; clone_size: once; cdr3_aa: CASSVARQGDGYTF; cdr3_nt: TGTGCCAGCAGCGTAGCGAGGCAGGGGGATGGCTACACCTTC
j_call: TRBJ1-2; v_call: TRBV7-9; d_call: .; clone_size: .; cdr3_aa: CASSLVGGADGYTF; cdr3_nt: TGTGCCAGCAGCTTAGTTGGGGGCGCAGATGGCTACACCTTC
j_call: TRBJ2-3; v_call: TRBV29-1; d_call: .; clone_size: .; cdr3_aa: CSGRTGTGTDTQYF; cdr3_nt: TGCAGCGGCCGAACAGGGACGGGCACAGATACGCAGTATTTT
j_call: TRBJ2-5; v_call: TRBV6-1; d_call: TRBD2; clone_size: once; cdr3_aa: CASSEARLAGVETQYF; cdr3_nt: TGTGCCAGCAGTGAAGCGCGGCTAGCGGGGGTAGAGACCCAGTACTTC
j_call: TRBJ1-1; v_call: TRBV5-1; d_call: .; clone_size: .; cdr3_aa: CASSLGELGRTEAFF; cdr3_nt: TGCGCCAGCAGCTTGGGGGAATTGGGGAGGACTGAAGCTTTCTTT
j_call: TRBJ2-1; v_call: TRBV7-8; d_call: TRBD2; clone_size: .; cdr3_aa: CASSLGQGLPYNEQFF; cdr3_nt: TGTGCCAGCAGCTTAGGCCAGGGACTACCTTACAATGAGCAGTTCTTC